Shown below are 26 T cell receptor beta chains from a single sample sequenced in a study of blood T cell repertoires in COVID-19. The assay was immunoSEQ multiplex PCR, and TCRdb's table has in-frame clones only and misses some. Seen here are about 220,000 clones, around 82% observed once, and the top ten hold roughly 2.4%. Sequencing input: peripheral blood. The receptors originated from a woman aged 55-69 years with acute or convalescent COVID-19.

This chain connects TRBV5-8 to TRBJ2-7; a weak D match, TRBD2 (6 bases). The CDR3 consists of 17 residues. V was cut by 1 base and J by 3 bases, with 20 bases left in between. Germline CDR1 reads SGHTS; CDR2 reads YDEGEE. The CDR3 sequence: CASSLYGRWDLNYEQYF. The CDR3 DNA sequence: TGTGCCAGCAGCTTGTATGGTCGCTGGGACTTGAACTACGAGCAGTACTTC.

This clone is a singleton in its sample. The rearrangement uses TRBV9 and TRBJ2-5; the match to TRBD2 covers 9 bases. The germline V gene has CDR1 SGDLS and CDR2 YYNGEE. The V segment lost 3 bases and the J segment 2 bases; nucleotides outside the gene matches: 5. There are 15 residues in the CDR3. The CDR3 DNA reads TGTGCCAGCAGCGGAGGACTAGCGCTACAAGAGACCCAGTACTTC. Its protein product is CASSGGLALQETQYF. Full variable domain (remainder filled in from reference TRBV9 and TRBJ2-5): DSGVTQTPKHLITATGQRVTLRCSPRSGDLSVYWYQQSLDQGLQFLIQYYNGEERAKGNILERFSAQQFPDLHSELNLSSLELGDSALYFCASSGGLALQETQYFGPGTRLLVL.

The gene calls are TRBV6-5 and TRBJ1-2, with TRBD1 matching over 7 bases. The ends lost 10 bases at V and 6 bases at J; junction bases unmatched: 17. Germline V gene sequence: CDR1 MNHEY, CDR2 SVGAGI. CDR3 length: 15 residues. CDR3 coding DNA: TGTGCCACCCAAAGACAGGGAGGTTTATTTGATGGCTACACCTTC. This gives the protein CATQRQGGLFDGYTF.

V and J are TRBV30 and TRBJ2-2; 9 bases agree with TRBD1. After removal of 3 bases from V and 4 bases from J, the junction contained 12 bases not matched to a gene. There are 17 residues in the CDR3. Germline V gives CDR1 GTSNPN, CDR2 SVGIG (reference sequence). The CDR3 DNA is TGTGCCTGGAGGGACAGGGGTATGGGATCAATCACCGGGGAGCTGTTTTTT. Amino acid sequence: CAWRDRGMGSITGELFF.

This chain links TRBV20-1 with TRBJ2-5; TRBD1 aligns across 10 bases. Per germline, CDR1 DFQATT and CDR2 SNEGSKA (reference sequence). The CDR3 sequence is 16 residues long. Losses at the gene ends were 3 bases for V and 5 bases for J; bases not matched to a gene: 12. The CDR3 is CSASWGQGKVSETQYF. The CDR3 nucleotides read TGCAGTGCTAGTTGGGGACAGGGGAAGGTGTCTGAGACCCAGTACTTC.

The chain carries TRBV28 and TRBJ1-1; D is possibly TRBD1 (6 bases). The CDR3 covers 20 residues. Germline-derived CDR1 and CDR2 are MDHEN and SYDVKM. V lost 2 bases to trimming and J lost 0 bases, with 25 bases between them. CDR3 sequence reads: CASSLGGLRDDRYLNTEAFF. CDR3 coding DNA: TGTGCCAGCAGTTTAGGGGGCCTTCGGGACGACCGTTACCTGAACACTGAAGCTTTCTTT.

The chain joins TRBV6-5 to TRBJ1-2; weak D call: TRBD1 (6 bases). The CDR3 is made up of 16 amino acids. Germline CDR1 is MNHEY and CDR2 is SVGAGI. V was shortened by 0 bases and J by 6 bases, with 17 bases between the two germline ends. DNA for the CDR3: TGTGCCAGCAGTTACTCCGTTCAGGGGAAGCAGGATGGCTACACCTTC. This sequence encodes CASSYSVQGKQDGYTF.

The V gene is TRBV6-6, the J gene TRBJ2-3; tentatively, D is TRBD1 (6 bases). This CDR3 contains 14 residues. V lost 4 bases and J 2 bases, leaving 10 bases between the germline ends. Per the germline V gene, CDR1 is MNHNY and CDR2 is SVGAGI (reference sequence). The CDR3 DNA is TGTGCCAGCAGTTTACAGGGAAACACAGATACGCAGTATTTT. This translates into CASSLQGNTDTQYF.

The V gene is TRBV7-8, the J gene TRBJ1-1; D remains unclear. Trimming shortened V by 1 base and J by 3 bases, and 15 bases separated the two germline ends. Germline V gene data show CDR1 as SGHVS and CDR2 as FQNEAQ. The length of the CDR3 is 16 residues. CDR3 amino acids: CASSLVVGRGDTEAFF. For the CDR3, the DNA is TGTGCCAGCAGCTTAGTTGTAGGGCGGGGAGACACTGAAGCTTTCTTT.

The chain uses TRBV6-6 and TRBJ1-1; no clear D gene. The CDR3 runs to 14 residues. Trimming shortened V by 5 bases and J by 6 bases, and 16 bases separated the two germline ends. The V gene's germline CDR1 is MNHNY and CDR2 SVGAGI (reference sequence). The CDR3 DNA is TGTGCCAGCAGTCGAGACCGGTCGGGGTCTGAAGCTTTCTTT. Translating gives CASSRDRSGSEAFF.

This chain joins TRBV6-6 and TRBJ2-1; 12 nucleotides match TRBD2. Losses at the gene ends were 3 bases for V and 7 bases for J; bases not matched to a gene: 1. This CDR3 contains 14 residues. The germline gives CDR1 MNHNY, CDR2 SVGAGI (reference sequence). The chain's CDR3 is CASSYTSGGNEQFF. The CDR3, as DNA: TGTGCCAGCAGTTATACTAGCGGGGGGAATGAGCAGTTCTTC.

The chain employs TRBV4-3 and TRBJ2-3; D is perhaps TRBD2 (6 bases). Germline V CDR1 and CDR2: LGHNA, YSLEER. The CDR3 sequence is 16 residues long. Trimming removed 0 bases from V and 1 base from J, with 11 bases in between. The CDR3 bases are TGCGCCAGCAGCCAAGATGGGGCTAGCGGCACAGATACGCAGTATTTT. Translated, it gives CASSQDGASGTDTQYF.

CDR3 bases: TGTGCCTGGAGTTGGGACAGGGTAGGAACAGATACGCAGTATTTT. Translated, it gives CAWSWDRVGTDTQYF. J is TRBJ2-3 and V is TRBV30, with 9 bases that match TRBD1. Germline V gene data show CDR1 as GTSNPN and CDR2 as SVGIG (reference sequence). The trim removed 2 bases at V and 3 bases at J, leaving 6 bases unmatched. This CDR3 is built from 15 residues.

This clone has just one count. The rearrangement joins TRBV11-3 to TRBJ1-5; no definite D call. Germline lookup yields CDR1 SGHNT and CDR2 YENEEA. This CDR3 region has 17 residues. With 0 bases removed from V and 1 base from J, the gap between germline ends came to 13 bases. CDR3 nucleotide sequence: TGTGCCAGCAGCTTAGATCAGGACTATCGGAGCAATCAGCCCCAGCATTTT. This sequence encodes CASSLDQDYRSNQPQHF.

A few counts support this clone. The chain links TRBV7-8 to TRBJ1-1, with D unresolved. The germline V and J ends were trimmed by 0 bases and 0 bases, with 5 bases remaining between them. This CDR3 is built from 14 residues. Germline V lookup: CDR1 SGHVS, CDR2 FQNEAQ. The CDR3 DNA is TGTGCCAGCAGCTTAGCGCCGGTGAACACTGAAGCTTTCTTT. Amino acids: CASSLAPVNTEAFF.

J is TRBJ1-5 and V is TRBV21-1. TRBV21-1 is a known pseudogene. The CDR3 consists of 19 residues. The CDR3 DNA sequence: TGTGCCAGCCACTGCGGGAGGGGGCGAAGGACTTCGAAAGGACAGCCCCAGCATTTT. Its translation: CASHCGRGRRTSKGQPQHF.

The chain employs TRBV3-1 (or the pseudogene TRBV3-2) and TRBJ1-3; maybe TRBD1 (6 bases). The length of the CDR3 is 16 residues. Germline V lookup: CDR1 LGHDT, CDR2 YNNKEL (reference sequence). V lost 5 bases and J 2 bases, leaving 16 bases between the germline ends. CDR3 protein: CASSTRQVHPGNTIYF. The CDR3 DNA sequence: TGTGCCAGCAGCACCCGACAGGTCCACCCTGGAAACACCATATATTTT.

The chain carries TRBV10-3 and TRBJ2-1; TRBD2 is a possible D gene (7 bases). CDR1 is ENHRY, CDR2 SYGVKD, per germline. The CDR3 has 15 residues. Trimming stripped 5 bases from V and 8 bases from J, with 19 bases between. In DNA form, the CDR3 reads TGTGCCATCAGTTCCCCTGTGGGGGGGCGAGATGAGCAGTTCTTC. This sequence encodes CAISSPVGGRDEQFF.

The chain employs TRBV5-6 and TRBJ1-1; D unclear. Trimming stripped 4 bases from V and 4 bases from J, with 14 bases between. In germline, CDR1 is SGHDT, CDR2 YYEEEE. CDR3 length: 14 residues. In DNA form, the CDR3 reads TGTGCCAGCAGCCCCGGTTTAGCCGGCACTGAAGCTTTCTTT. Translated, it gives CASSPGLAGTEAFF. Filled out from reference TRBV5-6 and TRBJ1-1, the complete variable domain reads DAGVTQSPTHLIKTRGQQVTLRCSPKSGHDTVSWYQQALGQGPQFIFQYYEEEERQRGNFPDRFSGHQFPNYSSELNVNALLLGDSALYLCASSPGLAGTEAFFGQGTRLTVV.

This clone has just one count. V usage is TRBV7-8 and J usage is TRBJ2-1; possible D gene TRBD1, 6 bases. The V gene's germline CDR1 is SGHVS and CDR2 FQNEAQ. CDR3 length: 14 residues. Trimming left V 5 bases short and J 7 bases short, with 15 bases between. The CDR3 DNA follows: TGTGCCAGCAGCCCTAACAGGGCTCGTAATGAGCAGTTCTTC. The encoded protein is CASSPNRARNEQFF. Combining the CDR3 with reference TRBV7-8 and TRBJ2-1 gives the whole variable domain GAGVSQSPRYKVAKRGQDVALRCDPISGHVSLFWYQQALGQGPEFLTYFQNEAQLDKSGLPSDRFFAERPEGSVSTLKIQRTQQEDSAVYLCASSPNRARNEQFFGPGTRLTVL.

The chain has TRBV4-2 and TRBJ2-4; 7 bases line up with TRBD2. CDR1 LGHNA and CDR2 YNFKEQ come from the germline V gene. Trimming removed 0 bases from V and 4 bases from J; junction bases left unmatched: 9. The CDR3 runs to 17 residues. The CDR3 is CASSQDQGGGSKNIQYF. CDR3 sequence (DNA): TGTGCCAGCAGCCAAGACCAAGGCGGGGGATCAAAAAACATTCAGTACTTC.

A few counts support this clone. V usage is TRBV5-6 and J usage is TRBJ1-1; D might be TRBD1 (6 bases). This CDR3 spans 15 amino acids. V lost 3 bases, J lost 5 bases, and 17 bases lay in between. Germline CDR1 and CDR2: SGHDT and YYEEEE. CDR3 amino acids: CASSWRRPGVTEAFF. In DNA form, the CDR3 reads TGTGCCAGCAGCTGGAGGAGACCAGGGGTTACTGAAGCTTTCTTT.

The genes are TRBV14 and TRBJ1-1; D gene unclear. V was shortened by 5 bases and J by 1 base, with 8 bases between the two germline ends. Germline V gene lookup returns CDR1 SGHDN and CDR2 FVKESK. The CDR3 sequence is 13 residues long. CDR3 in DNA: TGTGCCAGCAGCTTTACAGCGAACACTGAAGCTTTCTTT. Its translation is CASSFTANTEAFF.

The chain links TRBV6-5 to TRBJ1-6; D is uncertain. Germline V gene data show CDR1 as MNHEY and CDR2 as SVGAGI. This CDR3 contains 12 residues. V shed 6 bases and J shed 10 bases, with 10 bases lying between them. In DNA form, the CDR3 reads TGTGCCAGCAGCAGTGCGGGGTCACCCCTCCACTTT. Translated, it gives CASSSAGSPLHF.

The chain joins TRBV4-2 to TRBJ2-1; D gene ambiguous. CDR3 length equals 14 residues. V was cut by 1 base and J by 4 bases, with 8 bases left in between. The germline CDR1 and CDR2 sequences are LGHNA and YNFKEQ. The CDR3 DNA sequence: TGTGCCAGCAGCCAAGGACTGGTGTACAATGAGCAGTTCTTC. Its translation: CASSQGLVYNEQFF.

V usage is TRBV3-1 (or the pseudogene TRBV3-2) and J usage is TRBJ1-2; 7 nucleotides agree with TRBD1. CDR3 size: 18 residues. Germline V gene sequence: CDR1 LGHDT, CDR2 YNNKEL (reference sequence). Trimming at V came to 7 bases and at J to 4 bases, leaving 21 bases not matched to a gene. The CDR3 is CASTKRETGEGRAYGYTF. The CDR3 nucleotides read TGTGCCAGCACCAAAAGAGAAACAGGGGAAGGGCGCGCCTATGGCTACACCTTC.